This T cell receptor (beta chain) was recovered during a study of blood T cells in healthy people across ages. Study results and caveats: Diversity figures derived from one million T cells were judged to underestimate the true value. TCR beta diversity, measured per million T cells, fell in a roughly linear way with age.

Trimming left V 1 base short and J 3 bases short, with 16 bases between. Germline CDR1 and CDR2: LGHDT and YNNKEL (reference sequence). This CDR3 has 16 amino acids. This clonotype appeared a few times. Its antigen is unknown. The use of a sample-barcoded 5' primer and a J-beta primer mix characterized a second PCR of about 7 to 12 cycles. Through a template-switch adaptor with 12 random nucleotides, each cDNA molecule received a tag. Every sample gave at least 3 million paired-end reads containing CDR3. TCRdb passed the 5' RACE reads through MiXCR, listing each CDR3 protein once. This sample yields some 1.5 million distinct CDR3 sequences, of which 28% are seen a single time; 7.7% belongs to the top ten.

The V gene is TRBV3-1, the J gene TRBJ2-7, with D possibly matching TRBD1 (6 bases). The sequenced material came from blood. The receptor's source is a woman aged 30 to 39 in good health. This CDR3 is CASSQVRSARGYEQYF. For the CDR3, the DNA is TGTGCCAGCAGCCAAGTCAGGTCGGCCAGGGGCTACGAGCAGTACTTC.